The source of this T cell receptor beta chain is a study of T-cell memory formation after mild COVID-19. Study information: TCR clusters were mostly donor specific. General study results and limits: Contracting CD8+ clones were enriched in EMRA, CD4+ mainly in CM and EM. Memory sampled before infection contained some responding clones, suggesting cross-reactive memory joined.

Using constant-segment primers, 5'RACE produced TCR alpha and TCR beta cDNA libraries carrying sample barcodes and UMIs. TCRdb processed the 5' RACE reads anew with MiXCR; each CDR3 protein has one entry. The sample yields around 300,000 distinct CDR3 sequences, approximately 13% seen once. With 4 bases removed from V and 3 bases from J, the gap between germline ends came to 16 bases. This CDR3 region has 15 residues. Looked up from germline, CDR1 is SEHNR and CDR2 is FQNEAQ (reference sequence). The table lists this clonotype with many counts. Its antigen remains unknown. The V and J genes are TRBV7-9 and TRBJ2-7; the D is unclear. Input material: PBMCs or a T cell subset sorted from them (not recorded which). The clonotype originates from a man younger than 35 who had mild COVID-19 (a few samples of this study predate the infection). Cell type and time point are not known. CDR3 coding DNA: TGTGCCAGCAGCTCCTTAAAAAGGGCAGACTACGAGCAGTACTTC. Its protein is CASSSLKRADYEQYF.